The present entry profiles one TCR beta chain with its context. The antigen is not known. This CDR3 is built from 15 residues. Germline lookup yields CDR1 MNHEY and CDR2 SVGAGI. Trimming took 5 bases from V and 4 from J, leaving 17 bases between them. This sample is drawn from a study of cytomegalovirus exposure and HLA in healthy donors. Vbeta (60) and Jbeta (13) primers were used in the PCR. Authors' processing steps: Unique TCR beta chains numbered approximately 76 million in a later analysis, with approximately 10 million shared. Profiling relied on immunoSEQ multiplex PCR, and the TCRdb table lists in-frame clones only, not all of them. The V and J calls and clone size are taken from that table; D and trimming were inferred from the DNA. The table has about 100,000 clones, roughly 83% seen once; the top ten hold roughly 4%. General observations from the study: Many donors shared some public TCRs, even though most TCR sequences were rare. On later analysis, the bulk of CMV-associated TCR beta chains appeared to be HLA-restricted.

The TCR sequence derives from a female donor in good health and CMV-seropositive. Sample: PBMCs. The chain recombines TRBV6-5 with TRBJ1-2; D may be TRBD1 (5 bases). CDR3 coding DNA: TGTGCCAGCAGTGGACGCTCCAGGGAGGGCTATGGCTACACCTTC. Protein product: CASSGRSREGYGYTF.